Following are 14 T cell receptor beta chains from one sample sequenced in a study of identical twins. Each CDR3 protein gets one entry after TCRdb re-called the 5' RACE reads with MiXCR. The table includes about 500,000 distinct CDR3 sequences, more than 13% detected once. The same specimen was also included in a second study, on yellow fever vaccine responses in identical twins.

Sequencing input: CD4+ T cells sorted from blood. These receptors were obtained from a young woman in good health.

This clonotype was observed a handful of times. The chain recombines TRBV6-1 with TRBJ2-1; 11 positions match TRBD2. With 7 bases clipped from V and 6 bases from J, the junction kept 5 bases outside the gene matches. The length of the CDR3 is 14 residues. Germline-derived CDR1 and CDR2 are MNHNS and SASEGT. CDR3 loop: CASIFSGGGNEQFF. For the CDR3, the DNA is TGTGCCAGCATCTTTAGCGGGGGGGGCAATGAGCAGTTCTTC.

The chain couples TRBV7-2 to TRBJ2-1, with a weak D call TRBD1 (6 bases). CDR1 and CDR2 from the germline V gene are SGHTA and FQGNSA. Trimming cost V 3 bases and J 1 base, with 10 bases left between them. The CDR3 consists of 15 residues. The CDR3 region has the DNA TGTGCCAGCAGCTTCACAGGGAGATCCTACAATGAGCAGTTCTTC. The encoded protein is CASSFTGRSYNEQFF.

This clonotype was counted at least ten times. This chain connects TRBV4-3 to TRBJ1-5, with D hard to call. The CDR3 spans 15 residues. V lost 0 bases to trimming and J lost 7 bases, with 13 bases between them. Germline values: CDR1 LGHNA, CDR2 YSLEER. DNA for the CDR3: TGCGCCAGCAGCCAAGATACGGGGAAAGGGCAGCCCCAGCATTTT. The encoded protein is CASSQDTGKGQPQHF.

This clonotype was detected many times. Germline and junction disagree at one end, which may indicate a read error. The rearrangement links TRBV29-1 to TRBJ2-7; 11 positions match TRBD1. The CDR3 consists of 15 residues. CDR1 is SQVTM and CDR2 is ANQGSEA in the germline V gene. Here the CDR3 DNA reads TGCAGCGTAGAAGGACAGGGGGCGGGAAGGTACGAGCAGTACTTC. Translation: CSVEGQGAGRYEQYF.

The V and J genes are TRBV20-1 and TRBJ2-5, with 10 bases fitting TRBD2. Germline V lookup: CDR1 DFQATT, CDR2 SNEGSKA (reference sequence). The CDR3 has 14 amino acids. V lost 7 bases, J lost 0 bases, and 5 bases stayed unmatched. The CDR3 region has the DNA TGCAGTGTAAGCGGGGGGGCGAACCAAGAGACCCAGTACTTC. Protein: CSVSGGANQETQYF.

CDR3 DNA sequence: TGTGCCAGCAGCTTAGGGCGCCGAGGGGTTTCCGAGCAGTACTTC. Its protein product is CASSLGRRGVSEQYF. The V and J genes are TRBV7-9 and TRBJ2-7; D assignment may be TRBD1 or TRBD2 (5 bases each). The germline V gene encodes CDR1 SEHNR and CDR2 FQNEAQ (reference sequence). The CDR3 loop spans 15 amino acids. V lost 1 base, J lost 6 bases, and 16 bases lay in between.

This clonotype has at least ten counts. The rearrangement joins TRBV6-1 to TRBJ2-3; a weak D match, TRBD2 (6 bases). The V gene lost 5 bases and the J gene lost 1 base, with 13 bases spanning the gap. The CDR3 covers 15 residues. From germline, CDR1 is MNHNS and CDR2 SASEGT. The chain's CDR3 is CASSLGGGGTDTQYF. The CDR3 coding sequence is TGTGCCAGCAGTCTGGGAGGAGGGGGCACAGATACGCAGTATTTT.

In this sample, this clonotype turned up a few times. The chain carries TRBV7-3 and TRBJ2-3; TRBD1 agrees at 7 bases. V was pared by 2 bases and J by 4 bases, with 9 bases of the junction left unmatched. The CDR3 spans 16 residues. From germline, CDR1 is SGHTA and CDR2 FQGTGA. The CDR3 bases are TGTGCCAGCAGCTTACCCGTCCCCGGACAGGCAGATACGCAGTATTTT. It codes for CASSLPVPGQADTQYF. Filled out from reference TRBV7-3 and TRBJ2-3, the complete variable domain reads GAGVSQTPSNKVTEKGKYVELRCDPISGHTALYWYRQSLGQGPEFLIYFQGTGAADDSGLPNDRFFAVRPEGSVSTLKIQRTERGDSAVYLCASSLPVPGQADTQYFGPGTRLTVL.

Many counts were recorded for this clonotype. V is TRBV11-2 and J is TRBJ2-7; maybe TRBD1 (6 bases). Deletions cut 2 bases from V and 7 bases from J, with 6 bases between. Germline V gives CDR1 SGHAT, CDR2 FQNNGV. The CDR3 runs 11 residues. CDR3 sequence reads: CASSLQGEQYF. CDR3 bases: TGTGCCAGCAGCTTACAGGGGGAGCAGTACTTC.

This clonotype was counted a few times. The chain is built from TRBV6-2 or TRBV6-3 and TRBJ2-1, with 8 bases aligning to TRBD2. CDR3 length: 15 amino acids. Looked up from germline, CDR1 is MNHEY and CDR2 is SVGEGT. Trimming removed 5 bases from V and 2 bases from J; junction bases left unmatched: 5. The CDR3 protein is CASSRGGLAYNEQFF. Written as DNA, the CDR3 is TGTGCCAGCAGTCGGGGGGGACTAGCCTACAATGAGCAGTTCTTC.

This clonotype was seen a few times. This chain uses TRBV6-1 with TRBJ2-1, with D unresolved. This CDR3 spans 14 amino acids. CDR1 is MNHNS, CDR2 SASEGT, per germline. V lost 8 bases to trimming and J lost 0 bases, with 11 bases between them. The CDR3 protein is CASPPASSYNEQFF. CDR3 nucleotides: TGTGCCAGCCCACCCGCGAGCTCCTACAATGAGCAGTTCTTC.

The chain recombines TRBV10-3 with TRBJ2-3; 10 positions agree with TRBD2. The CDR3 consists of 15 residues. V dropped 10 bases and J dropped 0; count of bases not matched to a gene: 7. From germline, CDR1 is ENHRY and CDR2 SYGVKD. The CDR3 DNA follows: TGTGCCACCAAAAGCGGGAGGGAGAGCACAGATACGCAGTATTTT. Amino acid sequence: CATKSGRESTDTQYF.

At least ten counts were recorded for this clonotype. The rearrangement uses TRBV5-1 and TRBJ1-1, with D unclear. The CDR3 is 15 amino acids. V was clipped by 0 bases and J by 2 bases, with 11 bases between them. Germline assignment: CDR1 SGHRS and CDR2 YFSETQ. DNA of the CDR3: TGCGCCAGCAGCTTGGACCAGGTTCAAAACACTGAAGCTTTCTTT. Translated: CASSLDQVQNTEAFF.

This clonotype was seen a few times. V gene TRBV28 combines with J gene TRBJ1-2; D remains unclear. Germline V gene sequence: CDR1 MDHEN, CDR2 SYDVKM. There are 15 residues in the CDR3. The germline V and J ends were trimmed by 6 bases and 4 bases, with 18 bases remaining between them. The CDR3 nucleotides are TGTGCCAGCAGCCTGACGGACCCGGGCATCTATGGCTACACCTTC. It codes for CASSLTDPGIYGYTF.